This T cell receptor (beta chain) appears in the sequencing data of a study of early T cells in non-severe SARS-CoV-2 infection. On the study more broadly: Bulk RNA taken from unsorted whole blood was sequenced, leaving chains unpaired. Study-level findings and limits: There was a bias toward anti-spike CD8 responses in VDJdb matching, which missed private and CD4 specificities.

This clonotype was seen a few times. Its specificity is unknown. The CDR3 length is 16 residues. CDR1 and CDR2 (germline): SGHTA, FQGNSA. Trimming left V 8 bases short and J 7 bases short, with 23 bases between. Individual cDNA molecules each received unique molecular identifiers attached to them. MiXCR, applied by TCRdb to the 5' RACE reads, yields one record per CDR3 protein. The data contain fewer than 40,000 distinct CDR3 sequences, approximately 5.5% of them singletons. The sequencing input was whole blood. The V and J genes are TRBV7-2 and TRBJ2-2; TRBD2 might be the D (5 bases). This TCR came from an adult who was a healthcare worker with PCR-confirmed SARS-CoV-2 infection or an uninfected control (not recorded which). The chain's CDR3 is CASRNPWLGGFGELFF. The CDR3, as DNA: TGTGCCAGCCGAAACCCGTGGCTAGGAGGCTTCGGGGAGCTGTTTTTT.